The rows below give T cell receptor beta chains drawn from one sample of a study of T cells in Graves' hyperthyroidism and ophthalmopathy. TCRdb reprocessed the multiplex PCR reads via MiXCR and lists one record per CDR3 protein. This table has about 380,000 distinct CDR3 sequences, about 18% appearing once. Sequenced: blood. The receptors were gathered from a man between 18 and 35 years old with Graves' ophthalmopathy. CDR3s include the opening cysteine and the closing phenylalanine or tryptophan. Each record gives: J gene, D gene, V gene, clone size, CDR3 DNA, CDR3 protein. A D gene is named only where the DNA matches it firmly. Only part of the rows carry a size: once, few, many, or a class if the clone is expanded.

j_gene: TRBJ1-1
d_gene: -
v_gene: TRBV10-3
abundance: -
CDR3nt: TGTGCCATCAGTGAGTTGTGGGCGGGGAACACTGAAGCTTTCTTT
CDR3aa: CAISELWAGNTEAFF

j_gene: TRBJ2-7
d_gene: TRBD2
v_gene: TRBV5-5
abundance: few
CDR3nt: TGTGCCAGCAGCTCGGGAAAACTGGGGGACTACATCTACTACGAGCAGTACTTC
CDR3aa: CASSSGKLGDYIYYEQYF

j_gene: TRBJ2-2
d_gene: -
v_gene: TRBV2
abundance: many
CDR3nt: TGTGCCAGCAGAGGGGTAGGGGGGCCCACCGGGGAGCTGTTTTTT
CDR3aa: CASRGVGGPTGELFF

j_gene: TRBJ1-1
d_gene: -
v_gene: TRBV6-1
abundance: many
CDR3nt: TGTGCCAGCAGTGCAGGGGCGTCGAACACTGAAGCTTTCTTT
CDR3aa: CASSAGASNTEAFF

j_gene: TRBJ1-1
d_gene: TRBD1
v_gene: TRBV14
abundance: -
CDR3nt: TGTGCCAGCAGCACTTTTTCAGGGGGCGTTGAGAACACTGAAGCTTTCTTT
CDR3aa: CASSTFSGGVENTEAFF

j_gene: TRBJ2-7
d_gene: -
v_gene: TRBV9
abundance: few
CDR3nt: TGTGCCAGCAGAACGACAGGGAGGGGTACGTACGAGCAGTACTTC
CDR3aa: CASRTTGRGTYEQYF

j_gene: TRBJ2-1
d_gene: TRBD2
v_gene: TRBV3-1
abundance: -
CDR3nt: TGTGCCAGCAGCCAAGATGGAGCGGGGGGGGAGGCCTACAATGAGCAGTTCTTC
CDR3aa: CASSQDGAGGEAYNEQFF

j_gene: TRBJ2-7
d_gene: TRBD1
v_gene: TRBV19
abundance: few
CDR3nt: TGTGCCAGTAGTCCCCGGACAGGGGTTTACGAGCAGTACTTC
CDR3aa: CASSPRTGVYEQYF

j_gene: TRBJ1-1
d_gene: TRBD1
v_gene: TRBV29-1
abundance: many
CDR3nt: TGCAGCGTTGATATCAGGGGGCGATACACTGAAGCTTTCTTT
CDR3aa: CSVDIRGRYTEAFF

j_gene: TRBJ2-1
d_gene: TRBD2
v_gene: TRBV5-1
abundance: -
CDR3nt: TGCGCCAGCAGCTTTACCGGGACTAGGCTCAATGAGCAGTTCTTC
CDR3aa: CASSFTGTRLNEQFF

j_gene: TRBJ1-2
d_gene: TRBD1
v_gene: TRBV28
abundance: many
CDR3nt: TGTGCCAGCAGCCGACAGGGGAACTATGGCTACACCTTC
CDR3aa: CASSRQGNYGYTF

j_gene: TRBJ1-6
d_gene: -
v_gene: TRBV4-1
abundance: once
CDR3nt: TGCGCCAGCAGCCAGATCCAATCACCCCTCCACTTT
CDR3aa: CASSQIQSPLHF

j_gene: TRBJ2-7
d_gene: -
v_gene: TRBV2
abundance: few
CDR3nt: TGTGCCAGCAGTGAGGGGGTTGTAGGCGAGCAGTACTTC
CDR3aa: CASSEGVVGEQYF

j_gene: TRBJ1-3
d_gene: -
v_gene: TRBV10-3
abundance: -
CDR3nt: TGTGCCATCAGGGCGGTGGTGGATGGAAACACCATATATTTT
CDR3aa: CAIRAVVDGNTIYF

j_gene: TRBJ2-7
d_gene: -
v_gene: TRBV7-6
abundance: -
CDR3nt: TGTGCCAGCAGCTACGGGAATTACGAGCAGTACTTC
CDR3aa: CASSYGNYEQYF

j_gene: TRBJ1-6
d_gene: -
v_gene: TRBV14
abundance: -
CDR3nt: TGTGCCAGCAGCCAAGAAAGTCAATCACCCCTCCACTTT
CDR3aa: CASSQESQSPLHF

j_gene: TRBJ1-6
d_gene: TRBD1
v_gene: TRBV20-1
abundance: many
CDR3nt: TGCAGTGCTGTGAAGACAGGGGTGTATTCACCCCTCCACTTT
CDR3aa: CSAVKTGVYSPLHF

j_gene: TRBJ2-2
d_gene: -
v_gene: TRBV6-1
abundance: few
CDR3nt: TGTGCCAGCAGTGATTATCGACGGCTCCACGACACCGGGGAGCTGTTTTTT
CDR3aa: CASSDYRRLHDTGELFF

j_gene: TRBJ2-1
d_gene: TRBD1
v_gene: TRBV5-1
abundance: -
CDR3nt: TGCGCCAGCAGCAGGACAGGGCTTAACCCTTACAATGAGCAGTTCTTC
CDR3aa: CASSRTGLNPYNEQFF

j_gene: TRBJ1-2
d_gene: -
v_gene: TRBV13
abundance: many
CDR3nt: TGTGCCCAAGCCGGGGGCGGGGCTGGCTACACCTTC
CDR3aa: CAQAGGGAGYTF

j_gene: TRBJ2-1
d_gene: TRBD2
v_gene: TRBV6-1
abundance: -
CDR3nt: TGTGCCAGCAGCTCACTAGCGGGGGGGCCTACTGAGCAGTTCTTC
CDR3aa: CASSSLAGGPTEQFF

j_gene: TRBJ2-2
d_gene: -
v_gene: TRBV5-4
abundance: once
CDR3nt: TGTACCAGCAGCTTGGGACCAGACGGGGAGCTGTTTTTT
CDR3aa: CTSSLGPDGELFF

j_gene: TRBJ1-1
d_gene: -
v_gene: TRBV20-1
abundance: many
CDR3nt: TGCAGTGCTAGCGAAGCGGGACGGATGAACACTGAAGCTTTCTTT
CDR3aa: CSASEAGRMNTEAFF

j_gene: TRBJ2-5
d_gene: TRBD1
v_gene: TRBV24-1
abundance: many
CDR3nt: TGTGCCACCAGTGGGACAGGTGCTCAAGAGACCCAGTACTTC
CDR3aa: CATSGTGAQETQYF

j_gene: TRBJ2-3
d_gene: TRBD2
v_gene: TRBV20-1
abundance: many
CDR3nt: TGCAGTGCTAGGTTTGCTAGCGGGGGGGCCGTAGATACGCAGTATTTT
CDR3aa: CSARFASGGAVDTQYF

j_gene: TRBJ1-2
d_gene: -
v_gene: TRBV4-2
abundance: few
CDR3nt: TGTGCCAGCAGCCAAGAGGCCGCGGAGGGGTTTGGGTACACCTTC
CDR3aa: CASSQEAAEGFGYTF

j_gene: TRBJ1-5
d_gene: -
v_gene: TRBV5-1
abundance: many
CDR3nt: TGCGCCAGCAGCTTAGGACCGGGGAATCATCAGCCCCAGCATTTT
CDR3aa: CASSLGPGNHQPQHF

j_gene: TRBJ2-7
d_gene: -
v_gene: TRBV14
abundance: few
CDR3nt: TGTGCCAGCAGCCAAGAAAGGGGGATCTCCTACGAGCAGTACTTC
CDR3aa: CASSQERGISYEQYF

j_gene: TRBJ2-3
d_gene: TRBD2
v_gene: TRBV12-3/TRBV12-4
abundance: -
CDR3nt: TGTGCCAGCAGTTCCCGGACTAGCGGGGGGGCAGATACGCAGTATTTT
CDR3aa: CASSSRTSGGADTQYF

j_gene: TRBJ2-3
d_gene: -
v_gene: TRBV3-1
abundance: many
CDR3nt: TGTGCCAGCAGCCAAGCGGCGGGGCAGGCAGATACGCAGTATTTT
CDR3aa: CASSQAAGQADTQYF

j_gene: TRBJ1-3
d_gene: TRBD1
v_gene: TRBV24-1
abundance: many
CDR3nt: TGTGCCACCAGAGGACAGGGCTCTGGAAACACCATATATTTT
CDR3aa: CATRGQGSGNTIYF

j_gene: TRBJ1-5
d_gene: -
v_gene: TRBV19
abundance: few
CDR3nt: TGTGCCAGTAGTCCGCGGGAAGGATATAGCAATCAGCCCCAGCATTTT
CDR3aa: CASSPREGYSNQPQHF

j_gene: TRBJ2-3
d_gene: -
v_gene: TRBV10-3
abundance: -
CDR3nt: TGTGCCATCAGTGAATTGGTCGGTGATACGCAGTATTTT
CDR3aa: CAISELVGDTQYF

j_gene: TRBJ1-2
d_gene: TRBD1
v_gene: TRBV3-1
abundance: many
CDR3nt: TGTGCCAGCAGCCGAGTGGGACAGAACTATGGCTACACCTTC
CDR3aa: CASSRVGQNYGYTF

j_gene: TRBJ2-5
d_gene: -
v_gene: TRBV9
abundance: -
CDR3nt: TGTGCCAGCAGCGTAGTAAGTGCCCCCCAAGAGACCCAGTACTTC
CDR3aa: CASSVVSAPQETQYF

j_gene: TRBJ1-6
d_gene: -
v_gene: TRBV28
abundance: -
CDR3nt: TGTGCCAGCATGGGGACGGATAATTCACCCCTCCACTTT
CDR3aa: CASMGTDNSPLHF

j_gene: TRBJ1-1
d_gene: -
v_gene: TRBV7-9
abundance: few
CDR3nt: TGTGCCAGCAGCTCGTTCGAGGGGTGGACTGAAGCTTTCTTT
CDR3aa: CASSSFEGWTEAFF

j_gene: TRBJ2-1
d_gene: TRBD2
v_gene: TRBV6-1
abundance: many
CDR3nt: TGTGCCAGCAGTTTAGAGCGGGGGTCCTCAAGTAATGAGCAGTTCTTC
CDR3aa: CASSLERGSSSNEQFF

j_gene: TRBJ1-2
d_gene: -
v_gene: TRBV27
abundance: many
CDR3nt: TGTGCCAGCCATCAAGGGATGCCAGGGAATATTAACTATGGCTACACCTTC
CDR3aa: CASHQGMPGNINYGYTF

j_gene: TRBJ1-2
d_gene: TRBD1
v_gene: TRBV12-3/TRBV12-4
abundance: many
CDR3nt: TGTGCCAGCAGTCCGGGACAGGGTTTAGAGTTTTTAGGCTACACCTTC
CDR3aa: CASSPGQGLEFLGYTF

j_gene: TRBJ2-3
d_gene: -
v_gene: TRBV11-2
abundance: many
CDR3nt: TGTGCCAGCAGCCTGGGGACCCTCTCGAGCACAGATACGCAGTATTTT
CDR3aa: CASSLGTLSSTDTQYF

j_gene: TRBJ2-1
d_gene: -
v_gene: TRBV6-2/TRBV6-3
abundance: -
CDR3nt: TGTGCCAGCACTCTCGGACCTCTCCCCAATGAGCAGTTCTTC
CDR3aa: CASTLGPLPNEQFF

j_gene: TRBJ2-7
d_gene: TRBD2
v_gene: TRBV20-1
abundance: many
CDR3nt: TGCAGTGCTAGGGGCGGGGGGCCCTCCTACGAGCAGTACTTC
CDR3aa: CSARGGGPSYEQYF

j_gene: TRBJ2-1
d_gene: TRBD2
v_gene: TRBV28
abundance: -
CDR3nt: TGTGCCAGCAGTTTAATGGGGAGCGGGAGAATCAATGAGCAGTTCTTC
CDR3aa: CASSLMGSGRINEQFF

j_gene: TRBJ1-2
d_gene: TRBD1
v_gene: TRBV20-1
abundance: -
CDR3nt: TGCAGTGCTGACCCCGAGGGGGCCACGAGGGGCTACACCTTC
CDR3aa: CSADPEGATRGYTF

j_gene: TRBJ2-2
d_gene: TRBD2
v_gene: TRBV10-2
abundance: few
CDR3nt: TGCGCCAGCAATGGCGGGGGGAGTGTCACCGGGGAGCTGTTTTTT
CDR3aa: CASNGGGSVTGELFF

j_gene: TRBJ1-4
d_gene: -
v_gene: TRBV6-9
abundance: -
CDR3nt: TGTGCCAGCAGGACCAGATTTAATGAAAAACTGTTTTTT
CDR3aa: CASRTRFNEKLFF

j_gene: TRBJ2-7
d_gene: -
v_gene: TRBV9
abundance: many
CDR3nt: TGTGCCAGCAGCGTAGAAGGTGGCCCCTCTGACGAGCAGTACTTC
CDR3aa: CASSVEGGPSDEQYF

j_gene: TRBJ2-7
d_gene: -
v_gene: TRBV7-2
abundance: -
CDR3nt: TGTGCCAGCAGCCTCTACGGGTTCTACGAGCAGTACTTC
CDR3aa: CASSLYGFYEQYF

j_gene: TRBJ1-2
d_gene: -
v_gene: TRBV13
abundance: many
CDR3nt: TGTGCCAGCAGCTTAGGTGCGGAACCGGGTGGCTACACCTTC
CDR3aa: CASSLGAEPGGYTF